The present T cell receptor beta chain was sequenced within a study of T-cell reconstitution after alpha-beta-depleted transplantation in children. General study findings and limits: Surviving recipient T cells and intrathymic progenitors accounted for some patients' high TCRbeta diversity at day 60. Several hundred expanded graft clones reportedly were the source of alpha-beta T cells about two months after transplant. T-cell counts and diversity at one year following transplant were attributed mainly to newly produced T cells.

This clonotype has more than one count but fewer than ten. What it recognizes is unknown. Unique molecular identifiers were incorporated when the TCRbeta library was constructed. TCRdb processed the PCR reads anew with MiXCR; each CDR3 protein has one entry. The table has around 580,000 distinct CDR3 sequences, under 30% seen once. V lost 1 base, J lost 0 bases, and 2 bases lay in between. The germline gives CDR1 SGHTS, CDR2 YDEGEE. The CDR3 extends over 12 amino acids. The source material was PBMCs, mostly from graft donor cells, sampled 360 days after TCRalphabeta/CD19-depleted stem cell transplant. The receptor's source is a boy in the first two years of life who had a stem cell transplant for acute myeloid leukemia, so the T cells may come from the graft donor. The J gene is TRBJ2-7, the V gene TRBV5-8; D gene uncertain. The CDR3 nucleotides read TGTGCCAGCAGCTTGTTCTCCTACGAGCAGTACGTC. Protein product: CASSLFSYEQYV.